This TCR beta chain was documented in a study of cytomegalovirus exposure and HLA in healthy donors (dated by TCRdb to the late 2010s). With regard to the full study: In an earlier analysis of 587 of the donors, around 300 Gb of sequence data and 90 million to 120 million unique TCR beta sequences from about 179 million T cells were reported. A separate validation cohort of about 110 different subjects was used in addition to the roughly 700-subject first cohort. The study used immunosequencing to profile the T cell repertoires of some 600 subjects and linked those repertoires to cytomegalovirus serostatus. Among some 410 genotyped donors of the cohort, an average of approximately 240,000 unique TCR beta nucleotide sequences was sequenced per donor, of which roughly 18% were non-productive. High-throughput TCR immunosequencing, statistical association of individual TCRs with disease status, and machine learning were combined to predict cytomegalovirus infection status. A later analysis re-analyzed previously published TCR beta repertoires from roughly 600 donors and added high-resolution HLA genotyping to study TCR occurrence patterns. Typing coverage varied by locus: roughly 629-630 donors for A, B, C, DRB1 and DQB1; 500 to 550 for DQA1; around 570 for DPA1; 450 to 480 for DPB1. Rather than drawing on any new phenotypic data, the later analysis identified candidate immune exposures from TCR beta sequences and the way those sequences occurred across donors. HLA typing covered class I and class II loci at four-digit resolution. A later genetic analysis took genome-wide SNP genotypes for about three fifths of the 666 donors and used that subset as a discovery cohort. Donor age, sex, ethnicity and CMV serostatus were compiled alongside the repertoire data. Roughly five DR-DQ haplotypes were handled as single units for association and clustering because linkage in the cohort was strong. In an earlier analysis of over 550 of the donors, high-throughput TCR beta sequencing was used to judge whether each TCR beta V gene segment behaved as functional or pseudogenic. Among the roughly 400 genotyped donors, approximately 77% belonged to the genetic ancestry cluster associated with self-reported Caucasian donors. The aim of the study was to test whether cataloging public T cell receptors could identify signatures of past pathogen exposure. An early release that covered more than 550 HLA-typed donors contained 300 to 350 gigabases of sequencing data and approximately 85 million unique TCR sequences. All discovery cohort repertoires had been generated using a single sequencing platform.

Receptor libraries were prepared by the immunoSEQ multiplex PCR assay. For the multiplex PCR, a mixture combining 60 forward primers for TCR Vbeta segments and 13 reverse primers for TCR Jbeta segments was used. Amplification of the CDR3 region of rearranged TCR beta genes was performed with a multiplex PCR assay on genomic DNA. Amplified TCR beta libraries were sequenced as 87-base-pair reads on the Illumina HiSeq System. In the paper's pipeline: Across the 640 or so repertoires, a later analysis counted some 80 million unique TCR beta chains, roughly 11 million of which were shared by at least two donors. Raw reads were error-corrected and collapsed into unique sequences by a nearest-neighbor algorithm in which closely related sequences were merged to remove PCR and sequencing errors. To assign V, D and J gene segments, CDR3 sequences were aligned to IMGT reference sequences. For a sequence to be retained, a match of at least six nucleotides to both a V gene segment and a J gene segment was required. A rearrangement was called productive if the CDR3 had no stop codons and remained in frame with V and J, and every other rearrangement was called non-productive. CDR3 was defined by IMGT convention, running from the second conserved V-encoded cysteine to the conserved J-encoded phenylalanine. Sequences without an unambiguous match to a single V gene segment were excluded from the earlier analysis of about 600 of the donors. An earlier analysis of 450 to 650 of the donors called V segments functional above 56.7% productive rearrangements and segregating when the between-donor standard deviation exceeded 5%. To diagnose cytomegalovirus status from the catalog of TCR beta chain sequences, a statistical classification framework was built. In a later analysis, V and J genes were assigned by comparing TCR nucleotide sequences against IMGT/GENE-DB human TR gene sequences. The TCRdist pipeline was used in a later analysis to assign CDR3 sequences and most-parsimonious VDJ recombination scenarios. In a later analysis, each TCR beta chain was defined by its CDR3 amino acid sequence together with its V-gene family, and reads lacking a unique V-gene family were excluded. As a way to deal with suspected cross-contamination and a sequencing artifact, a later analysis dropped nearly 600 nucleotide sequences that were highly shared and had low generation probability. In a later analysis, a clonal expansion index was calculated for each public chain from normalized within-repertoire ranks of inferred template counts. In a later analysis, generation probabilities were computed with a VDJ recombination model fitted to out-of-frame rearrangements, and the resulting probabilities were checked against IGoR. In a later analysis, hypergeometric tests were used to score TCR-TCR, TCR-HLA and TCR-CMV co-occurrence, with a repertoire-size bias correction applied to TCR pairs. To estimate false discovery rates, a later analysis permuted the HLA or CMV assignments 20 times. A later analysis grouped co-occurring TCRs with DBSCAN, adding TCRdist sequence similarity when clustering within HLA-allele-positive subsets. Repertoires with fewer than 30,000 or more than 120,000 public chains, plus five repertoires with anomalous nucleotide sharing, were excluded from co-occurrence clustering. TCRdb's version of the immuneACCESS table is confined to in-frame rearrangements and falls short of the full clone set. An unresolved V gene accounts for under half of the shortfall where checked; the remainder is of unknown origin. V and J calls and clone size come straight from that table; D and trimming were deduced from the DNA. This sample gives roughly 200,000 clones in total; 9.5% of them show up just once. The ten largest clones add up to 1% to 1.5% of the sample.

Reading from cysteine to phenylalanine, the CDR3 counts 14 amino acids. Of the read, only the CDR3 DNA is kept; its 42 bases are in frame from base 1. The CDR1 and CDR2 encoded by the germline V gene (reference sequence) are LNHDA and SQIVND. The germline V and J ends show losses of 5 bases and 3 bases respectively, and no gene match explains 4 bases of the junction. What the research found in general, with its limitations: According to a later genetic analysis, donors in an Asian-associated ancestry cluster had fewer N-insertions in productive TCRs than the approximately 630-donor mean. A later analysis found that TCR association rates varied across HLA loci, with DRB1 alleles showing the most associated TCRs and HLA-C alleles the fewest. Roughly uniform sequencing depth across donors was assumed in presence/absence analyses, although this assumption may not hold. The cohort was sequenced for TCR beta chains only, and without alpha or paired-chain data the features that could be detected were limited. When HLA alleles, especially DR and DQ, strongly co-occurred, TCR associations were difficult to assign to individual alleles. According to a later analysis, parvovirus B19, influenza, CMV and Epstein-Barr virus appeared linked to several top co-occurrence clusters. While some public TCRs were present in many individuals, most TCR sequences turned up only very rarely across donors. According to the authors, the approach could potentially be generalized to other disease states and immunological phenotypes. Broadly in line with IMGT annotations, most TCR beta V segments showed up in productive rearrangements about 87% or about 30% of the time in an earlier analysis of 587 of the donors. HLA typing was unavailable for some donors at each locus, so association tests used only the typed subset. Immune exposure information for the cohort was limited to CMV serostatus. The sequencing pipeline was judged likely to have produced a cluster of highly shared sequence variants as a technical artifact. A further reported finding was that TCR beta sequences accurately predicted the HLA-A and HLA-B alleles for most subjects in the first cohort. Three of the identified cytomegalovirus-associated TCR beta chains were confirmed in vitro to be specific for cytomegalovirus antigens. A later genetic analysis associated a missense DCLRE1C variant with V-gene and J-gene trimming of TCR beta chains, and an independent cohort replicated the association. Because counts were too low, about 15 rarely observed V segments, including chromosome 9 orphons, were left out of the earlier analysis of about 620 of the donors. Some IMGT-functional V segments, including TRBV6-2 and TRBV6-3, could not be told apart with the 87-base-pair reads, so those segments were excluded. A later analysis found that HLA-associated TCR beta chains were more clonally expanded and had lower generation probabilities than equally common non-associated chains. Cytomegalovirus status was reported to be diagnosed by the classifier with high specificity and sensitivity in both the original and validation cohorts. Most CMV-associated TCR beta chains appeared to be HLA-restricted in a later analysis, and the HLA associations seemed to be driven largely by CMV exposure. A later analysis associated 15,000 to 20,000 TCR beta sequences with specific HLA alleles at a false discovery rate of 0.05. The study listed around 160 TCR beta chains as associated with cytomegalovirus. Linkage disequilibrium might explain the correlated functional status among segregating V segments, but an unknown experimental factor could not be ruled out.

In total, roughly 670 healthy bone marrow donors made up the cohort. At the time of sampling, all cohort members were nominally healthy, though unrecorded immune exposures were likely present. The donor was CMV seropositive and belonged to the group of about 290 seropositive cohort members. A peripheral blood sample was collected from each donor, and TCR beta sequencing was performed on peripheral blood mononuclear cells. Genomic DNA extraction from the blood cell samples was performed with the Qiagen DNeasy Blood Extraction Kit. As regards this clone: Its antigen is not yet known. No base qualities exist here, and no much larger clone lies one base off it.

The sequence is built from TRBV19 and TRBJ2-7; 10 junctional bases match TRBD1. The sequencing sample was made of PBMCs. The clonotype comes from a woman aged 25 to 45 in good health and CMV-seropositive. The CDR3 is CASSAGTGDYEQYF. The sequence in DNA is TGTGCCAGTAGTGCCGGGACAGGGGACTACGAGCAGTACTTC.